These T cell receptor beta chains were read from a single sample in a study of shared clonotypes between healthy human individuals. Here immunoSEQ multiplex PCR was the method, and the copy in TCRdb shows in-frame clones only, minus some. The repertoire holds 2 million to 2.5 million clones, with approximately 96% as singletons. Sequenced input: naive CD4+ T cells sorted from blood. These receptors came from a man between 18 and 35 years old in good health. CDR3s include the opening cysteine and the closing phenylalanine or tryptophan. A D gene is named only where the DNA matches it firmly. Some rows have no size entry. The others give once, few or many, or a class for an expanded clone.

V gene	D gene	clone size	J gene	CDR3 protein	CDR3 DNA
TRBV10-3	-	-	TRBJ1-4	CAISESQGLNEKLFF	TGTGCCATCAGTGAGTCACAGGGACTTAATGAAAAACTGTTTTTT
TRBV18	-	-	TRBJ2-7	CASSPSDTSYEQYF	TGTGCCAGCTCACCGTCGGACACTTCCTACGAGCAGTACTTC
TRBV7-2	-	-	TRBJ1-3	CASSLNPPSSGNTIYF	TGTGCCAGCAGCTTAAACCCCCCGAGCTCTGGAAACACCATATATTTT
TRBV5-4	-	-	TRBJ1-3	CASSLGAGAGNTIYF	TGTGCCAGCAGCTTGGGGGCAGGGGCTGGAAACACCATATATTTT
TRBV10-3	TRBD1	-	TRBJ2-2	CASRDRGNTGELFF	TGTGCCAGCAGGGACAGGGGAAACACCGGGGAGCTGTTTTTT
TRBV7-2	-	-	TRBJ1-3	CASSLGGGGPTSGNTIYF	TGTGCCAGCAGCCTGGGAGGCGGGGGACCAACCTCTGGAAACACCATATATTTT
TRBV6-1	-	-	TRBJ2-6	CASSGVAISGANVLTF	TGTGCCAGCAGTGGCGTAGCGATCTCTGGGGCCAACGTCCTGACTTTC
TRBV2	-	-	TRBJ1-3	CASRPGGYTIYF	TGTGCCAGCAGGCCCGGGGGATACACCATATATTTT
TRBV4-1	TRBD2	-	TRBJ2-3	CASSQALLGLAGDTQYF	TGCGCCAGCAGCCAAGCTTTGTTAGGACTAGCGGGAGATACGCAGTATTTT
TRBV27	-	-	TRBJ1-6	CASSTGTIPLNSPLHF	TGTGCCAGCAGTACAGGGACGATCCCCCTGAATTCACCCCTCCACTTT
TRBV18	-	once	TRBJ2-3	CASSMQAQVPDTQYF	TGTGCCAGCTCAATGCAGGCTCAGGTCCCAGATACGCAGTATTTT
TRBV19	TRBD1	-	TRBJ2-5	CASSLTGGFQETQYF	TGTGCCAGTAGTCTAACAGGGGGCTTCCAAGAGACCCAGTACTTC
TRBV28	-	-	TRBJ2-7	CASSLPARAYEQYF	TGTGCCAGCAGTTTACCAGCCCGGGCCTACGAGCAGTACTTC
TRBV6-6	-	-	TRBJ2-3	CASRSSTDTQYF	TGTGCCAGCAGAAGTAGCACAGATACGCAGTATTTT
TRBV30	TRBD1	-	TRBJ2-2	CAWSVLGQGATGELFF	TGTGCCTGGAGTGTCCTTGGACAGGGGGCAACCGGGGAGCTGTTTTTT
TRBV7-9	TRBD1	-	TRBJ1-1	CASSVGQGSEAFF	TGTGCCAGCAGCGTGGGACAGGGGTCTGAAGCTTTCTTT
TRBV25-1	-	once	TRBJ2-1	CASALGTYNEQFF	TGTGCCAGCGCACTTGGGACTTACAATGAGCAGTTCTTC
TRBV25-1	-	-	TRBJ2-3	CASSAILTDTQYF	TGTGCCAGCAGTGCGATTTTGACAGATACGCAGTATTTT
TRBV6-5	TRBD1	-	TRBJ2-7	CASSPNLQGAGEQYF	TGTGCCAGCAGCCCAAATTTACAGGGGGCTGGGGAGCAGTACTTC
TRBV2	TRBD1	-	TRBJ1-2	CASSEEGQGGYGYTF	TGTGCCAGCAGTGAAGAGGGACAGGGAGGATATGGCTACACCTTC
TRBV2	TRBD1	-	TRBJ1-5	CATNRDSEQPQHF	TGTGCCACCAACCGGGACAGCGAACAGCCCCAGCATTTT
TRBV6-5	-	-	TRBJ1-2	CASSYSAGMNYGYTF	TGTGCCAGCAGTTACTCGGCAGGGATGAACTATGGCTACACCTTC
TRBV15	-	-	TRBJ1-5	CATSREANQPQHF	TGTGCCACCAGCAGAGAAGCCAATCAGCCCCAGCATTTT
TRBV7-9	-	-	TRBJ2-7	CASSPTLYEQYF	TGTGCCAGCAGCCCGACCTTGTACGAGCAGTACTTC
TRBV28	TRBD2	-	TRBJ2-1	CASSLTSISYNEQFF	TGTGCCAGCAGTCTGACTAGCATCTCCTACAATGAGCAGTTCTTC
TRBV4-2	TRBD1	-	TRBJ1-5	CASSQEDRGLQPQHF	TGTGCCAGCAGCCAAGAGGACAGGGGGCTTCAGCCCCAGCATTTT
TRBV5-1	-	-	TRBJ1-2	CASRNGGGYTF	TGCGCCAGCAGGAACGGGGGTGGCTACACCTTC
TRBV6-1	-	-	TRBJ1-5	CASSEARGGYQPQHF	TGTGCCAGCAGTGAAGCGCGGGGGGGCTATCAGCCCCAGCATTTT
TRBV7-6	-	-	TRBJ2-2	CASSPAPGTPLELFF	TGTGCCAGCAGCCCCGCCCCCGGGACACCTTTAGAGCTGTTTTTT
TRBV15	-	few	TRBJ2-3	CATSVSGQSTDTQYF	TGTGCCACCAGCGTGTCGGGACAAAGCACAGATACGCAGTATTTT
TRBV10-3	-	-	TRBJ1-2	CAISSTTGPNYGYTF	TGTGCCATCAGTAGCACGACTGGCCCTAACTATGGCTACACCTTC
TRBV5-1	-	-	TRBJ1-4	CASSLNPPGPNEKLFF	TGCGCCAGCAGCTTGAATCCCCCAGGGCCAAATGAAAAACTGTTTTTT
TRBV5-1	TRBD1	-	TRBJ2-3	CASINDRGSTDTQYF	TGCGCCAGCATCAATGACAGGGGCAGCACAGATACGCAGTATTTT
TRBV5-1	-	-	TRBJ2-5	CASSLAQGQQETQYF	TGCGCCAGCAGCTTGGCGCAGGGACAACAAGAGACCCAGTACTTC
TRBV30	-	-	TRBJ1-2	CAWSSNYGYTF	TGTGCCTGGAGCAGCAACTATGGCTACACCTTC
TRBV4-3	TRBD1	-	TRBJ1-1	CASSRAGTGASTEAFF	TGCGCCAGCAGCCGCGCCGGGACAGGGGCTAGCACTGAAGCTTTCTTT
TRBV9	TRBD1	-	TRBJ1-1	CASKGGPPGMNTEAFF	TGTGCCAGCAAAGGGGGCCCCCCGGGGATGAACACTGAAGCTTTCTTT
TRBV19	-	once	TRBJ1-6	CASSKVSLNSPLHF	TGTGCCAGTAGTAAAGTCAGCTTGAATTCACCCCTCCACTTT
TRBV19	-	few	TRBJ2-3	CASSIDRIGTDTQYF	TGTGCCAGTAGTATAGACCGGATTGGCACAGATACGCAGTATTTT